These T cell receptor beta chains were read from a single sample in a study of shared clonotypes between healthy human individuals. Sequencing used immunoSEQ multiplex PCR; TCRdb keeps in-frame clones, though not all of them. The sample records roughly 2.1 million clones, approximately 94% being singletons. Sequenced input: naive CD8+ T cells from PBMCs. The origin of the receptors is a man younger than 30 in good health. Some clones in this sample may be carry-over from other donors' samples. Each CDR3 is given with its conserved first and last residue. D genes are given only for firm matches. The size entry is marked missing in some rows and otherwise reads once, few, many or a size class.

abundance,j_gene,v_gene,d_gene,CDR3aa,CDR3nt
-,TRBJ1-5,TRBV28,-,CASSPQYSNQPQHF,TGTGCCAGCAGTCCTCAATATAGCAATCAGCCCCAGCATTTT
-,TRBJ2-7,TRBV5-1,-,CASSLIAESYEQYF,TGCGCCAGCAGCTTGATAGCGGAGAGCTACGAGCAGTACTTC
-,TRBJ1-5,TRBV7-9,TRBD1,CASSSEGGLFQPQHF,TGTGCCAGCAGCTCGGAAGGGGGCCTCTTCCAGCCCCAGCATTTT
-,TRBJ2-1,TRBV7-9,-,CASSLGNNEQFF,TGTGCCAGCAGCCTGGGTAACAATGAGCAGTTCTTC
-,TRBJ1-1,TRBV6-5,TRBD1,CASRGGQFLNTEAFF,TGTGCCAGCAGGGGGGGACAGTTCCTGAACACTGAAGCTTTCTTT
-,TRBJ1-2,TRBV7-9,-,CASTQRHNPLAYTF,TGTGCCAGCACCCAGCGCCATAACCCTTTGGCCTACACCTTC
-,TRBJ2-3,TRBV9,-,CASSPGTPGRDGKLTDTQYF,TGTGCCAGCAGCCCAGGGACCCCCGGAAGGGACGGAAAGCTCACAGATACGCAGTATTTT
-,TRBJ2-7,TRBV6-5,-,CASSSYSSSYEQYF,TGTGCCAGCAGTTCGTACAGTTCCTCCTACGAGCAGTACTTC
-,TRBJ1-1,TRBV28,-,CASSFTPRTVEAFF,TGTGCCAGCAGTTTCACCCCTCGGACAGTTGAAGCTTTCTTT
-,TRBJ2-1,TRBV5-6,TRBD1,CASSLLQQRGLLYNEQFF,TGTGCCAGCAGCTTACTACAACAAAGGGGGCTGCTCTACAATGAGCAGTTCTTC
-,TRBJ2-3,TRBV9,-,CASSVGSSGVTDTQYF,TGTGCCAGCAGCGTAGGCTCGTCCGGAGTCACAGATACGCAGTATTTT
-,TRBJ2-2,TRBV19,TRBD2,CASSRDALRSGVDTGELFF,TGTGCCAGTAGTAGAGACGCCTTACGTAGCGGGGTCGACACCGGGGAGCTGTTTTTT
-,TRBJ1-2,TRBV28,-,CASHSGYGYTF,TGTGCCAGTCACTCAGGGTATGGCTACACCTTC
once,TRBJ1-2,TRBV13,-,CASSPNGQGYYGYTF,TGTGCCAGCAGCCCTAACGGACAAGGGTACTATGGCTACACCTTC
-,TRBJ1-5,TRBV7-2,-,CASSLGGFNQPQHF,TGTGCCAGCAGCCTGGGGGGGTTCAATCAGCCCCAGCATTTT
-,TRBJ1-2,TRBV9,TRBD1,CASSVGQAYGYTF,TGTGCCAGCAGCGTCGGACAGGCCTATGGCTACACCTTC
-,TRBJ2-2,TRBV29-1,TRBD2,CSVVRAGGDGELFF,TGCAGCGTTGTAAGAGCGGGAGGTGACGGGGAGCTGTTTTTT
once,TRBJ1-1,TRBV11-2,-,CASSLGGTYREAFF,TGTGCCAGCAGCTTAGGTGGGACGTATAGAGAAGCTTTCTTT
few,TRBJ1-1,TRBV7-9,-,CASSSWTVRDTEAFF,TGTGCCAGCAGCTCGTGGACAGTAAGGGACACTGAAGCTTTCTTT
-,TRBJ2-1,TRBV19,TRBD2,CASSISLAGGSYNEQFF,TGTGCCAGTAGTATCTCGCTAGCGGGAGGCTCGTACAATGAGCAGTTCTTC
once,TRBJ2-7,TRBV6-4,-,CASSDSRLASYEQYF,TGTGCCAGCAGTGACTCGAGGCTAGCCTCCTACGAGCAGTACTTC
-,TRBJ1-2,TRBV19,-,CASSPDLYGYTF,TGTGCCAGTAGTCCCGATCTCTATGGCTACACCTTC
few,TRBJ2-1,TRBV7-9,-,CASSLAHNEQFF,TGTGCCAGCAGCTTAGCCCACAATGAGCAGTTCTTC
-,TRBJ2-5,TRBV11-2,-,CASSLDVTRPRETQYF,TGTGCCAGCAGCTTAGACGTGACTCGCCCCCGGGAGACCCAGTACTTC
once,TRBJ1-5,TRBV28,-,CASSRRGGQPQHF,TGTGCCAGCAGCCGGCGGGGTGGTCAGCCCCAGCATTTT
-,TRBJ2-5,TRBV25-1,-,CASSDPQHQTQYF,TGTGCCAGCAGTGACCCACAACACCAGACCCAGTACTTC
-,TRBJ2-1,TRBV19,-,CASSTGHEQFF,TGTGCCAGTTCGACAGGCCATGAGCAGTTCTTC
-,TRBJ2-3,TRBV7-6,TRBD2,CASSHPRRREGPDTQYF,TGTGCCAGCAGCCACCCCCGACGGCGGGAGGGCCCAGATACGCAGTATTTT
-,TRBJ2-2,TRBV21-1,-,CASSKWDSGNTGELFF,TGTGCCAGCAGCAAGTGGGATAGCGGCAACACCGGGGAGCTGTTTTTT
-,TRBJ2-2,TRBV10-3,-,CAISEVGGITGELFF,TGTGCCATCAGTGAGGTGGGAGGTATCACCGGGGAGCTGTTTTTT
-,TRBJ2-3,TRBV11-2,TRBD2,CASSDELAGGLDTQYF,TGTGCCAGCAGCGACGAACTAGCGGGGGGGTTGGATACGCAGTATTTT
-,TRBJ2-3,TRBV19,-,CASSIFGGADTQYF,TGTGCCAGTAGTATCTTTGGGGGAGCAGATACGCAGTATTTT
-,TRBJ2-1,TRBV10-3,-,CAISPGTPLDEQFF,TGTGCCATCAGCCCCGGGACGCCTCTGGATGAGCAGTTCTTC
-,TRBJ1-5,TRBV5-8,-,CASSPRQEVVNQPQHF,TGTGCCAGCAGCCCTCGACAGGAGGTCGTCAATCAGCCCCAGCATTTT
-,TRBJ2-1,TRBV11-2,-,CASSLGRGGYNEQFF,TGTGCCAGCAGCTTGGGCAGGGGAGGATACAATGAGCAGTTCTTC
-,TRBJ2-1,TRBV7-9,TRBD2,CASSLARGVTSGPYNEQFF,TGTGCCAGCAGCTTAGCGAGGGGGGTGACTAGCGGCCCTTACAATGAGCAGTTCTTC
-,TRBJ2-2,TRBV27,-,CASTSLGGNTGELFF,TGTGCCAGCACTTCCCTCGGCGGTAACACCGGGGAGCTGTTTTTT
-,TRBJ1-1,TRBV6-6,-,CASRPGEGTEAFF,TGTGCCAGCAGGCCAGGGGAGGGCACTGAAGCTTTCTTT
-,TRBJ2-7,TRBV5-6,-,CASSFGGSSYEQYF,TGTGCCAGCAGCTTCGGGGGAAGCTCCTACGAGCAGTACTTC
-,TRBJ2-1,TRBV5-1,TRBD2,CASSWEGNEQFF,TGCGCCAGCAGCTGGGAGGGGAATGAGCAGTTCTTC